Following are 10 T cell receptor beta chains from one sample sequenced in a study of CD8+ T cells in alopecia areata. RNA extraction and reverse transcription yielded cDNA as sequencing template. Clones were read by immunoSEQ multiplex PCR, and TCRdb kept only the in-frame ones, dropping some. The record shows around 290,000 clones for this sample, with no singletons present. Markers including CD4, CD8alpha, NKG2D and NKG2ACE guided sorting of pooled cutaneous lymph node cells. The sequencing sample was made of CD4+ T cells sorted from a lymph node. The receptors shown here come from a C3H/HeJ mouse with alopecia areata. Mice of this strain are of MHC haplotype H2-k.

This clone was seen only a few times. Mouse gene names and germline throughout. Other DNA sequences in this specimen translate into the identical CDR3. The chain's CDR3 is CASSQDREDSDYTF. Partial CDR3 DNA: TGTGCCAGCAGCCAAGACAGGGAAGACTCC. The rearrangement joins TRBV5 to TRBJ1-2, with D perhaps TRBD1 (5 bases). The missing CDR3 end, 4 residues past where the read stops, is filled in from the germline J gene. The CDR3 length is 14 residues. Trimming removed 0 bases at V and 3 bases at J, with 8 bases between. Germline V lookup: CDR1 LGHNA, CDR2 YNLKQL (reference sequence).

In its sample, this clone was seen a few times. Gene names are the mouse ones. The DNA ends 4 residues before the CDR3 does, and the rest of the CDR3 is filled in from the germline J gene. The chain combines TRBV13-1 with TRBJ2-1; tentative D call: TRBD2 (6 bases). CDR3 length: 13 amino acids. Germline-derived CDR1 and CDR2 are NSHNY and SYGAGN. V lost 7 bases and J 2 bases, leaving 10 bases between the germline ends. The part of the CDR3 DNA that was read is TGTGCCAGCCGGGACTCCGACTATGCT. Translation gives CASRDSDYA. The whole CDR3 reads CASRDSDYAEQFF.

This clone was seen a handful of times. Gene and germline names: mouse. The CDR3 goes on 4 residues after the read ends, and that part is filled in from the germline J gene. The chain recombines TRBV13-3 with TRBJ2-1, with TRBD2 matching over 8 bases. The CDR3 has 14 amino acids. The germline gives CDR1 NNHDY, CDR2 SYVADS. V gave up 1 base and J gave up 6 bases; unmatched junction bases: 3. CDR3 bases read: TGTGCCAGCAGTGATTCGGGGGGGGCTGCT. Protein product: CASSDSGGAA. The whole CDR3 sequence reads CASSDSGGAAEQFF.

The sample holds many counts of this clone. Gene names denote mouse genes. The missing CDR3 end, 4 residues past where the read stops, is filled in from the germline J gene. The sample holds other DNA sequences that translate to the same CDR3. This sequence joins TRBV13-1 and TRBJ2-3, with 8 bases matching TRBD1. Germline V gene data show CDR1 as NSHNY and CDR2 as SYGAGN. This CDR3 spans 14 amino acids. Trimming cost V 3 bases and J 1 base; bases outside gene matches: 1. This CDR3 reads CASSAGGGAETLYF. The covered CDR3 bases are TGTGCCAGCAGTGCAGGGGGCGGTGCAGAA.

As concerns this clone: Gene and germline names: mouse. The CDR3 end is not reached by the read, which stops 4 residues before it; the germline J gene fills it in. The chain is built from TRBV13-1 and TRBJ2-4; the D gene is possibly TRBD1 (5 bases). Trimming stripped 0 bases from V and 0 bases from J, with 11 bases between. The CDR3 length is 16 residues. The V gene's germline CDR1 is NSHNY and CDR2 SYGAGN. Partial CDR3 DNA: TGTGCCAGCAGTGATGCTCGGACAAATAGTCAAAAC. This codes for CASSDARTNSQN. The whole CDR3 protein is CASSDARTNSQNTLYF.

The table lists this clone with a few counts. Mouse names are used for the genes. The read falls 4 residues short of the CDR3 end, and the missing part is taken from the germline J gene. The chain carries TRBV17 and TRBJ2-5, with TRBD2 identical over 8 bases. With V trimmed by 2 bases and J by 0 bases, 4 bases remained unmatched. Germline CDR1 and CDR2: MNHDT and YYDKIL. This CDR3 is 16 amino acids long. The CDR3 DNA, read in part, is TGTGCTAGCAGTAGACCTGGGGGGTTTAACCAAGAC. This encodes CASSRPGGFNQD. In full, the CDR3 reads CASSRPGGFNQDTQYF.

Concerning this clone: The gene names here belong to mouse. From the germline J gene comes the end of the CDR3, since the read stops 4 residues before it. The chain recombines TRBV5 with TRBJ2-7; D remains ambiguous. The V end was cut by 0 bases, the J end by 3 bases, with 6 bases between. Looked up from germline, CDR1 is LGHNA and CDR2 is YNLKQL (reference sequence). The CDR3 totals 13 residues. Partial CDR3 DNA: TGTGCCAGCAGCCAAGATGACAACTAT. As protein: CASSQDDNY. The whole CDR3 sequence is CASSQDDNYEQYF.

Concerning this clone itself: The gene symbols are mouse symbols. The read terminates 4 residues ahead of where the CDR3 ends, so the germline J gene completes it. Other DNA variants within this sample encode the same CDR3. V is TRBV5 and J is TRBJ2-5, with TRBD2 matching 9 bases. The CDR3 is 15 amino acids. The V and J ends lost 2 bases and 3 bases, in that order; junction bases with no gene match: 3. Germline CDR1 LGHNA, CDR2 YNLKQL (reference sequence). The CDR3 region is CASSQQLGGQDTQYF. CDR3 DNA, as far as it was read: TGTGCCAGCAGCCAACAACTGGGGGGTCAAGAC.

Of note for this clone: This may arise from a read error, as a much more abundant clone is one base away. Germline and genes: mouse. The read is 4 residues too short to cover the CDR3 end, so that end is filled in from the germline J gene. Other DNA variants within this sample encode the same CDR3. The rearrangement uses TRBV13-1 and TRBJ1-2; D uncertain. The length of the CDR3 is 13 residues. Between the trimmed V and J ends, which lost 3 bases and 0 bases, there was a span of 6 bases. The germline V gene encodes CDR1 NSHNY and CDR2 SYGAGN. The covered CDR3 bases are TGTGCCAGCAGTGCCCAGGCAAACTCC. Translated, it gives CASSAQANS. In full, the CDR3 reads CASSAQANSDYTF.

This clone was counted between two and nine times. These gene names are mouse names. Read sequence stops 4 residues before the CDR3 end, and the germline J gene provides the missing end. The chain combines TRBV13-3 with TRBJ2-3; TRBD1 aligns across 10 bases. V lost 4 bases, J lost 0 bases, and 11 bases stayed unmatched. Germline V gives CDR1 NNHDY, CDR2 SYVADS. This CDR3 is built from 18 residues. The CDR3 loop is CASSPLDRGQGSAETLYF. The sequenced part of the CDR3 DNA is TGTGCCAGCAGTCCCCTAGACAGGGGGCAGGGTAGTGCAGAA.